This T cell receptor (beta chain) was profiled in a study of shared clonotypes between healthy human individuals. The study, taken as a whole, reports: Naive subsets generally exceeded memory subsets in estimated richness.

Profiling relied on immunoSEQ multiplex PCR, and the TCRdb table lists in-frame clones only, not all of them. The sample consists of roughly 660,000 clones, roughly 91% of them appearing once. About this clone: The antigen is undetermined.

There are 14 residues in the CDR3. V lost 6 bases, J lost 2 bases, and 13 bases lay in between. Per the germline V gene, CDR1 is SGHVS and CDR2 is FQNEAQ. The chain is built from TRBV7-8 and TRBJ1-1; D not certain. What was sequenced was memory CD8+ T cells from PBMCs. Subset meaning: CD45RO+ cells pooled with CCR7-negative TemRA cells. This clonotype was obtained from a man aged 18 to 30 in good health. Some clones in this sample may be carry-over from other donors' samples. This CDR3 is CASSPRASNTEAFF. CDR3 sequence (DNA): TGTGCCAGCAGTCCGAGGGCCTCAAACACTGAAGCTTTCTTT. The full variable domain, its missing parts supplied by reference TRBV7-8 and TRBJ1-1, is GAGVSQSPRYKVAKRGQDVALRCDPISGHVSLFWYQQALGQGPEFLTYFQNEAQLDKSGLPSDRFFAERPEGSVSTLKIQRTQQEDSAVYLCASSPRASNTEAFFGQGTRLTVV.